This T cell receptor (beta chain) is drawn from a study of T cell responses to AZD1222 COVID-19 vaccine. Points from the study as a whole: The study reported that nearly half of spike-specific TCRs target unmutated variant regions. Most donors were white British and more were female, and clonal diversity was possibly underestimated.

This clone has more than one count but fewer than ten. Its specificity is unknown. The J segment lost 5 bases and the V segment lost 6 bases, leaving 9 bases of the junction unmatched. This CDR3 has 16 residues. Germline CDR1 is MNHEY and CDR2 is SMNVEV (reference sequence). Assay: immunoSEQ multiplex PCR; the TCRdb copy retains only in-frame clones and omits some. Seen here are over 95,000 clones, approximately 90% observed once, and the top ten hold 4% to 5%. V gene TRBV27 combines with J gene TRBJ2-1; the match to TRBD2 covers 11 bases. Source: peripheral blood, taken on day 0 of AZD1222 vaccination. This sequence was found in an adult in good health. DNA for the CDR3: TGTGCCAGCAGGACAATACTAGCGGGGGAACACAATGAGCAGTTCTTC. Residues: CASRTILAGEHNEQFF.